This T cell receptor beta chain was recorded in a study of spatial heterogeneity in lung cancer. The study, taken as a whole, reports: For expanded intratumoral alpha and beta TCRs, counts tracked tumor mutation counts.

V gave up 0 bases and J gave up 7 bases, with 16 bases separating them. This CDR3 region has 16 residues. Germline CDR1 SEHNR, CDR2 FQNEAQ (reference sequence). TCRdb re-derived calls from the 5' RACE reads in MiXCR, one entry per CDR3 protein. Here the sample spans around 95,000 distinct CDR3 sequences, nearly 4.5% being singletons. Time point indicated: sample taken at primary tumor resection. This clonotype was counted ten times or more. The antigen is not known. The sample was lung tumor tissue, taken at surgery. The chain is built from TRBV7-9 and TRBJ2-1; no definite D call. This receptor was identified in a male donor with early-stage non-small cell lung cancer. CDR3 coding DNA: TGTGCCAGCAGCTTAGCCACAACCTTTGATGGGAATGAGCAGTTCTTC. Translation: CASSLATTFDGNEQFF.